This T cell receptor (beta chain) was documented in a study of siplizumab effects on memory and regulatory T cells. Assay: immunoSEQ multiplex PCR; the TCRdb copy retains only in-frame clones and omits some. The sample lists tens of thousands of clones, 85% to 95% occurring once. Germline lookup yields CDR1 SGHRS and CDR2 YFSETQ. The V segment lost 5 bases and the J segment 6 bases; nucleotides outside the gene matches: 2. The CDR3 length is 12 residues. Sequencing was done on a sample of CD8+ T cells sorted from blood. This clonotype was sampled from a human donor in good health. This chain connects TRBV5-1 to TRBJ1-1; TRBD1 agrees at 9 bases. CDR3 region: CASRQGASEAFF. Here the CDR3 DNA reads TGCGCCAGCAGACAGGGGGCTTCTGAAGCTTTCTTT.